This TCR beta chain comes out of a study of blood T cells in healthy people across ages. This clonotype was counted a few times. Its antigen is not identified. Sample-barcoded 5' priming and a J-beta primer mix drove a second PCR of roughly 7 to 11 cycles. Template switching added a 12-random-nucleotide identifier to every cDNA molecule. TCRdb recomputed calls from the 5' RACE reads with MiXCR, one row per CDR3 protein. The data hold approximately 780,000 distinct CDR3 sequences, with approximately 24% observed a single time. Findings and limits, study-wide: Underestimates were what the diversity estimates from one million T cells were considered to be.

The germline V and J ends were trimmed by 0 bases and 3 bases, with 11 bases remaining between them. CDR1 is LNHNV and CDR2 is YYDKDF in the germline V gene (reference sequence). There are 15 residues in the CDR3. These data were also reused for a study on T cells of mothers and their children. Per that paper: Each child gave a few million TCR beta CDR3 reads (each mother, over 9.5 million). Evidence of persistent microchimeric T cell clones was absent.

The sequenced material came from blood. The chain employs TRBV15 and TRBJ2-5; D is possibly TRBD2 (6 bases). This TCR was sampled from a boy aged 10-17 years in good health. DNA for the CDR3: TGTGCCACCAGCAGAGATGCGGGGCGGGAAGAGACCCAGTACTTC. This codes for CATSRDAGREETQYF.